The entry below gives a single TCR beta chain sequence along with its context. Its antigen remains undetermined. Nothing much larger sits one base from this clone, and base qualities are not available. TCRbeta CDR3 regions were amplified from genomic DNA using the immunoSEQ Assay, a bias-controlled multiplex PCR. The source study handled its data this way. The number of nucleated cells in each sample was estimated by amplification of reference gene primers within the assay. To quantify the absolute abundance of each unique TCRbeta CDR3 rearrangement, sequence reads were collapsed and filtered. For each sample, productive Simpson clonality was calculated by taking the square root of Simpson's diversity index across productive rearrangements. Held by TCRdb, this immuneACCESS table contains in-frame sequences only and omits some clones. Under half of the omission traces to an unresolved V gene where checked; the cause of the rest is unknown. V, J and clone size were drawn from that table, and D and trimming were deduced from the DNA. The sample table lists 320,000 or so clones, around 85% of them with a count of one. 1.9% of the sample belongs to the ten largest clones.

The sample comes from a study of blood T cell repertoires in COVID-19 (TCRdb year 2020). Regarding the study in general: Samples from collaborators originated in the United States, Italy and Spain and spanned both the acute and convalescent phases of COVID-19. Where available, HLA class I and class II types were obtained from metadata supplied by the sample provider rather than from assay-based typing. The repertoires were released in a freely available public database intended as a resource for research on the immune response to SARS-CoV-2. Samples were obtained from the ongoing ImmuneRACE study (first 160 participants) and from 1,200 or so subjects provided by 6 global collaborators. The prospective study material was composed of cDNA or gDNA derived from T cells, B-cell-depleted T cells, or PBMCs. Deeply sampled blood TCRbeta repertoires from subjects exposed to, actively infected with, or recovered from COVID-19 were included in the dataset. Sample metadata almost always included a de-identified subject ID, COVID-19 status, age in years and sex. The investigation overall reported the following: The quantity of clinical and demographic metadata differed by source and by participant and was supplied without curation.

In the prospective study, participants were about 18 to 95 years old, resided in 24 geographic areas of the United States, and were enrolled through a virtual design. In the prospective study, cohorts were assigned on the basis of participant-reported clinical history obtained from a screening survey and a study questionnaire. Exposed participants were defined as having been in contact with someone with a PCR-confirmed or clinician-diagnosed COVID-19 case within 2 weeks of study entry. Each participant in the prospective study had whole blood, serum and a nasopharyngeal or oropharyngeal swab collected by mobile phlebotomists. Additional blood draws and questionnaires over an approximately two-month period could optionally be provided by prospective study participants. Before DNA extraction, prospective study blood samples were shipped either frozen or at room temperature. From cysteine to phenylalanine, the CDR3 is 16 amino acids long. Of all the DNA, just the CDR3 is kept, 48 bases in frame from base 1. Sequences SGHAT (CDR1) and FQNNGV (CDR2) are obtained from the germline V gene. Trimming at the junction amounts to 6 bases on V and 6 bases on J, and the germline ends lie 20 bases apart.

The chain joins TRBV11-2 to TRBJ2-2; the D gene is possibly TRBD1, with 6 bases matching. Material for sequencing was PBMCs or T cells enriched from blood (not recorded which). This receptor was obtained from a woman between 25 and 40 years old who had been exposed to COVID-19. The encoded CDR3 is CASSIKRPGDAGELFF. The DNA is TGTGCCAGCAGTATTAAACGACCAGGGGACGCCGGGGAGCTGTTTTTT.